The entry that follows covers one T cell receptor beta chain sequence. MiXCR was run by TCRdb on the 5' RACE reads, yielding one entry per CDR3 protein. The sample has about 470,000 distinct CDR3 sequences, 20% to 25% seen once. Germline lookup yields CDR1 KGHDR and CDR2 SFDVKD. Trimming took off 4 bases at V and 7 bases at J, with 10 bases between the two ends. CDR3 size: 13 residues. This specimen comes from a study of T-cell memory formation after mild COVID-19. This TCR came from an adult woman who had mild COVID-19 (a few samples of this study predate the infection). Cell type and time point are not known. Sequenced material: PBMCs or a T cell subset sorted from them (not recorded which). V is TRBV24-1 and J is TRBJ2-1; D remains ambiguous. CDR3 in DNA: TGTGCCACCAGTGACTCCGACCGGAATGAGCAGTTCTTC. The encoded protein is CATSDSDRNEQFF.